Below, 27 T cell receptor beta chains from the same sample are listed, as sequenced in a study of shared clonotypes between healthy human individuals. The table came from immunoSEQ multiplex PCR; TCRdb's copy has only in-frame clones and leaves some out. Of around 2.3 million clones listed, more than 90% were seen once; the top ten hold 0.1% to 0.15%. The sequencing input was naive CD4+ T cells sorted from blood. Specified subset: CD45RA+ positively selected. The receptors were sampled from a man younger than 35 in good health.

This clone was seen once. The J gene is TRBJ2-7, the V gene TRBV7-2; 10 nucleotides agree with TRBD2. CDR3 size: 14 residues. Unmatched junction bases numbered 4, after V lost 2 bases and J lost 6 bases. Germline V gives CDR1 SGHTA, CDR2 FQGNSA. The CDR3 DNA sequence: TGTGCCAGCAGCTTAAATAGACTAGCGGGCGAGCAGTACTTC. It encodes CASSLNRLAGEQYF.

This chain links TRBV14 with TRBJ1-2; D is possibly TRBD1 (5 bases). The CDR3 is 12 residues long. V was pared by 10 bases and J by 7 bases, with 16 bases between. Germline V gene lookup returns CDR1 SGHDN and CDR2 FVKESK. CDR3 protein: CATQPAGPGYTF. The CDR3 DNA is TGTGCCACCCAGCCGGCGGGGCCTGGCTACACCTTC.

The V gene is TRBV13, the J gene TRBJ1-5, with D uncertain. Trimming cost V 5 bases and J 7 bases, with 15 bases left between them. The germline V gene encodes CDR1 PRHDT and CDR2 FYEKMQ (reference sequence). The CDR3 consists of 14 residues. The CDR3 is CASSRLGSGQPQHF. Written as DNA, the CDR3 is TGTGCCAGCAGCCGGCTGGGGAGCGGGCAGCCCCAGCATTTT.

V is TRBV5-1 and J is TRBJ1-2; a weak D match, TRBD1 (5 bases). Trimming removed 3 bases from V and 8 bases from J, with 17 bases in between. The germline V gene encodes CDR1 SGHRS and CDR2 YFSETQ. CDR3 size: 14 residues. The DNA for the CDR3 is TGCGCCAGCAGCTATGAACGGGACCTCGGGGGCTACACCTTC. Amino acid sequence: CASSYERDLGGYTF.

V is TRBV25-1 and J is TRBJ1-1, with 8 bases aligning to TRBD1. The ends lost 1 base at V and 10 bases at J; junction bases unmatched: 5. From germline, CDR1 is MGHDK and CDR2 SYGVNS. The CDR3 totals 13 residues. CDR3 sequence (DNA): TGTGCCAGCAGTGAATGGGACAGGAGTAGAGCTTTCTTT. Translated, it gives CASSEWDRSRAFF.

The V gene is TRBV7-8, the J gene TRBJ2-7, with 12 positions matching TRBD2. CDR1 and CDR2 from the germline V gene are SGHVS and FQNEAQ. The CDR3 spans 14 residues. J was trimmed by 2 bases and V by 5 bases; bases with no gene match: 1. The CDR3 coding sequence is TGTGCCAGCAGCCGGACTAGCGGGACCTACGAGCAGTACTTC. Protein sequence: CASSRTSGTYEQYF.

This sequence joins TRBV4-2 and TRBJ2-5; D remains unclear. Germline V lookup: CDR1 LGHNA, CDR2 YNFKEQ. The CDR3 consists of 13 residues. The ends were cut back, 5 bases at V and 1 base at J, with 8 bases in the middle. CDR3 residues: CASSEVSQETQYF. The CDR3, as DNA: TGTGCCAGCAGCGAGGTTTCCCAAGAGACCCAGTACTTC.

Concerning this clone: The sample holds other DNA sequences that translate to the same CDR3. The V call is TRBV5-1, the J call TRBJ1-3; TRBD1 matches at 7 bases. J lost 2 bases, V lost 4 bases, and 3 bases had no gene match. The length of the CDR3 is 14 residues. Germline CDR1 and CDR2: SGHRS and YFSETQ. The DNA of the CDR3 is TGCGCCAGCAGCCCCGACAGGGCTGGAAACACCATATATTTT. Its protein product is CASSPDRAGNTIYF. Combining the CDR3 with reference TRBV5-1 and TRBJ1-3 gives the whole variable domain KAGVTQTPRYLIKTRGQQVTLSCSPISGHRSVSWYQQTPGQGLQFLFEYFSETQRNKGNFPGRFSGRQFSNSRSEMNVSTLELGDSALYLCASSPDRAGNTIYFGEGSWLTVV.

CDR3 protein: CASKPGTGVAYEQYF. The CDR3 DNA reads as TGTGCCAGCAAACCCGGGACAGGGGTTGCGTACGAGCAGTACTTC. The chain joins TRBV19 to TRBJ2-7; 10 bases agree with TRBD1. The CDR3 contains 15 residues. The germline gives CDR1 LNHDA, CDR2 SQIVND (reference sequence). Unmatched junction bases numbered 12, after V lost 9 bases and J lost 4 bases.

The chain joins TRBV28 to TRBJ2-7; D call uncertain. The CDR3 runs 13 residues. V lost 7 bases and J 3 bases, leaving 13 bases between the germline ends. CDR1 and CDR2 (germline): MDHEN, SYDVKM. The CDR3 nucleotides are TGTGCCAGCAACCCAACACGATACTACGAGCAGTACTTC. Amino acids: CASNPTRYYEQYF.

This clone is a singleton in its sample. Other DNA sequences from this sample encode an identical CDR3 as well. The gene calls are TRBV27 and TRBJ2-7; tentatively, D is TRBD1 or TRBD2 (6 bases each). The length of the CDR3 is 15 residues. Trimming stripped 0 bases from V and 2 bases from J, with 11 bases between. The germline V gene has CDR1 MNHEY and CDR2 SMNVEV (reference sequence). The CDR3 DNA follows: TGTGCCAGCAGTTTATCGACAGGAGGGGCCTACGAGCAGTACTTC. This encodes CASSLSTGGAYEQYF.

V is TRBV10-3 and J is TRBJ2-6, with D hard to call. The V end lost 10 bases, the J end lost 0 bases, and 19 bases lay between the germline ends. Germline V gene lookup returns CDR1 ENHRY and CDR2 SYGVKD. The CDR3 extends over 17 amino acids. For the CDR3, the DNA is TGTGCCACTAACGACGGCGCTATCAGCTCTGGGGCCAACGTCCTGACTTTC. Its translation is CATNDGAISSGANVLTF.

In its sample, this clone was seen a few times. The CDR3 region is CASSALDRGNSPLHF. In DNA, the CDR3 is TGTGCCAGCAGCGCCCTAGACAGGGGAAATTCACCCCTCCACTTT. V and J are TRBV5-6 and TRBJ1-6; 8 bases fit TRBD1. The ends lost 4 bases at V and 7 bases at J; junction bases unmatched: 7. Germline lookup yields CDR1 SGHDT and CDR2 YYEEEE. CDR3 length equals 15 residues. Drawing the rest from reference TRBV5-6 and TRBJ1-6, the complete variable domain is DAGVTQSPTHLIKTRGQQVTLRCSPKSGHDTVSWYQQALGQGPQFIFQYYEEEERQRGNFPDRFSGHQFPNYSSELNVNALLLGDSALYLCASSALDRGNSPLHFGNGTRLTVT.

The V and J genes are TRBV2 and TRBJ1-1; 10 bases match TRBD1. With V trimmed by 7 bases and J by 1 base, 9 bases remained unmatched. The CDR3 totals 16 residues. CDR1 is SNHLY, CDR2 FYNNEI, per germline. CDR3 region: CASKSGTGVRNTEAFF. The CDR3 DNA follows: TGTGCCAGCAAGTCAGGGACAGGGGTTAGGAACACTGAAGCTTTCTTT.

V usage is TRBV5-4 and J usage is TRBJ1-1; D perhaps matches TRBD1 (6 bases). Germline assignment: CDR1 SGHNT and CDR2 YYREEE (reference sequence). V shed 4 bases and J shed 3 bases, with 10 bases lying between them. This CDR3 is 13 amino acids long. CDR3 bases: TGTGCCAGCAGCATAGACAGGCACACTGAAGCTTTCTTT. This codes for CASSIDRHTEAFF.

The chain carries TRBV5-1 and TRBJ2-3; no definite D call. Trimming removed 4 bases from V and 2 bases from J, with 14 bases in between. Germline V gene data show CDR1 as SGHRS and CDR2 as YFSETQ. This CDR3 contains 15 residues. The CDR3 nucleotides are TGCGCCAGCAGCCCTTGGACGGATAACACAGATACGCAGTATTTT. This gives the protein CASSPWTDNTDTQYF.

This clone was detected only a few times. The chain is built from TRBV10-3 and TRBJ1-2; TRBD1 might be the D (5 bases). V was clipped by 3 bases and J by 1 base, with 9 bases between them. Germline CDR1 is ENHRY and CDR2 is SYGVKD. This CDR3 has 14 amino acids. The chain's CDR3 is CAISEGRVNYGYTF. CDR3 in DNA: TGTGCCATCAGTGAAGGCAGGGTTAACTATGGCTACACCTTC.

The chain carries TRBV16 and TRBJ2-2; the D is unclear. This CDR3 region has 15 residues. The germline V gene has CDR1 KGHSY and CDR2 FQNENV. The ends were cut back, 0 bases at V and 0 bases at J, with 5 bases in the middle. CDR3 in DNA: TGTGCCAGCAGCCAATCAGGTTCGAACACCGGGGAGCTGTTTTTT. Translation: CASSQSGSNTGELFF.

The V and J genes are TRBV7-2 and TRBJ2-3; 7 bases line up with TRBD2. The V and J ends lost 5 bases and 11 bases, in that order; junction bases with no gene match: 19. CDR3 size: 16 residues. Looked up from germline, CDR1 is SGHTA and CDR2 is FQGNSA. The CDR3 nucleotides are TGTGCCAGCAGCCCCACGGTCAGCGGGGCTTGGGAGCGGCAGTATTTT. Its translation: CASSPTVSGAWERQYF.

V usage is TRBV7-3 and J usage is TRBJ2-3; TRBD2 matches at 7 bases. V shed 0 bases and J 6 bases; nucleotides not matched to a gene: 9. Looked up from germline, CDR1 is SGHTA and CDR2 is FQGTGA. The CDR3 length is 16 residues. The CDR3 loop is CASSLTGRLAYDTQYF. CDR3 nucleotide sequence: TGTGCCAGCAGCTTAACCGGGAGACTAGCATACGATACGCAGTATTTT.

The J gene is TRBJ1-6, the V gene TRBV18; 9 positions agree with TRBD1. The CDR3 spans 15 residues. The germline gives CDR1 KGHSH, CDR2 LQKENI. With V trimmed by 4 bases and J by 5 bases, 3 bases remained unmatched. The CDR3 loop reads CASSRGQGNNSPLHF. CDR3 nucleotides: TGTGCCAGCTCACGGGGACAGGGTAATAATTCACCCCTCCACTTT. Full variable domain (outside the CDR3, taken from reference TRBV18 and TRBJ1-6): NAGVMQNPRHLVRRRGQEARLRCSPMKGHSHVYWYRQLPEEGLKFMVYLQKENIIDESGMPKERFSAEFPKEGPSILRIQQVVRGDSAAYFCASSRGQGNNSPLHFGNGTRLTVT.

CDR3 sequence (DNA): TGTGCTAGTGGTCCGCAGGTCTACAATGAGCAGTTCTTC. Protein product: CASGPQVYNEQFF. The chain recombines TRBV12-5 with TRBJ2-1; D gene uncertain. Germline V lookup: CDR1 LGHNT, CDR2 FRNRAP. Trimming left V 5 bases short and J 3 bases short, with 8 bases between. The CDR3 has 13 residues. Supplemented by reference TRBV12-5 and TRBJ2-1, the full variable domain reads DARVTQTPRHKVTEMGQEVTMRCQPILGHNTVFWYRQTMMQGLELLAYFRNRAPLDDSGMPKDRFSAEMPDATLATLKIQPSEPRDSAVYFCASGPQVYNEQFFGPGTRLTVL.

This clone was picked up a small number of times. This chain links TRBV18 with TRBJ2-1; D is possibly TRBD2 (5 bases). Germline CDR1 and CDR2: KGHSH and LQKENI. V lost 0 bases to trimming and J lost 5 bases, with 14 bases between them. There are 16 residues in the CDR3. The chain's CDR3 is CASSPPGWEPHNEQFF. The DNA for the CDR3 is TGTGCCAGCTCACCACCTGGCTGGGAGCCCCACAATGAGCAGTTCTTC.

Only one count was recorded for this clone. CDR3 nucleotides: TGTGCCAGCAGTCTACGGGACAGGGTGGATGAGCAGTTCTTC. Protein product: CASSLRDRVDEQFF. V gene TRBV6-1 combines with J gene TRBJ2-1, with 9 positions matching TRBD1. V lost 5 bases to trimming and J lost 8 bases; unmatched junction nucleotides: 7. The CDR3 has 14 residues. From germline, CDR1 is MNHNS and CDR2 SASEGT.

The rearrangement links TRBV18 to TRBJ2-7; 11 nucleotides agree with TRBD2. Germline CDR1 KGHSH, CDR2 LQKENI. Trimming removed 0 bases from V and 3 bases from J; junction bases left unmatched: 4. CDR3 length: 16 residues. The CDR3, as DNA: TGTGCCAGCTCACCACCCGGACTAGCGGGTATCTACGAGCAGTACTTC. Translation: CASSPPGLAGIYEQYF.

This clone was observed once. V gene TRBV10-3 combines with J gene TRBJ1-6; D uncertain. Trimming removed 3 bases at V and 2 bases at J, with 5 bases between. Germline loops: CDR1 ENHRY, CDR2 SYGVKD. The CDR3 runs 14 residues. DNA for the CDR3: TGTGCCATCAGTGACCCAGCCTATAATTCACCCCTCCACTTT. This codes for CAISDPAYNSPLHF.

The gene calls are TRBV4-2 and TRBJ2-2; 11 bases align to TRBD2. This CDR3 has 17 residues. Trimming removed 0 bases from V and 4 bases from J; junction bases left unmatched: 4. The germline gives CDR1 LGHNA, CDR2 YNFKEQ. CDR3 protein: CASSQESLAGGTGELFF. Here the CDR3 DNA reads TGTGCCAGCAGCCAAGAAAGTCTAGCGGGGGGCACCGGGGAGCTGTTTTTT.